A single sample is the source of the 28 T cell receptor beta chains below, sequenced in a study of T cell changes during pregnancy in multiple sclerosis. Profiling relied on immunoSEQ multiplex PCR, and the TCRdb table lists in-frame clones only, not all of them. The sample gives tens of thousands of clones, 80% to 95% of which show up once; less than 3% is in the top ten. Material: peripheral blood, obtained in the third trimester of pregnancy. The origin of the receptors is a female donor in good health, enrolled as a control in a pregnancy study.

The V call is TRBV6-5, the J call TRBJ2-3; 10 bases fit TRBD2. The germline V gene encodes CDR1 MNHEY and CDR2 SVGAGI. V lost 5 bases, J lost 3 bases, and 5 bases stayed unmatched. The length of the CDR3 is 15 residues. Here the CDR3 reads CASSLNSGRTDTQYF. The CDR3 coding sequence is TGTGCCAGCAGTCTAAATAGCGGGAGGACAGATACGCAGTATTTT.

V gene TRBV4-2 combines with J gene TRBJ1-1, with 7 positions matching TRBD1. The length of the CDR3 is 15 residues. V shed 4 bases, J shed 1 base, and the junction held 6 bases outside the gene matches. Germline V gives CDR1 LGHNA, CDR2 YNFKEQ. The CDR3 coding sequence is TGTGCCAGCAGCCCCAACAGGGGAAAGAACACTGAAGCTTTCTTT. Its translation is CASSPNRGKNTEAFF.

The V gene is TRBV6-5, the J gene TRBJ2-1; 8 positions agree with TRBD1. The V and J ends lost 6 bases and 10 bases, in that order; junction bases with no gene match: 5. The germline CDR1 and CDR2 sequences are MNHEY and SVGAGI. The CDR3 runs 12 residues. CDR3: CASSPDRGEQFF. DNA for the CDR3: TGTGCCAGCAGCCCCGACAGGGGCGAGCAGTTCTTC.

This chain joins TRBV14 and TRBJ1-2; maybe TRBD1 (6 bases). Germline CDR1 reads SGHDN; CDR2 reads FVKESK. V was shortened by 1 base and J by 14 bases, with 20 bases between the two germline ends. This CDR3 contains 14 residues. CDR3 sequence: CASSQGGRGAAETF. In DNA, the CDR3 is TGTGCCAGCAGCCAAGGGGGGCGAGGGGCCGCAGAAACCTTC.

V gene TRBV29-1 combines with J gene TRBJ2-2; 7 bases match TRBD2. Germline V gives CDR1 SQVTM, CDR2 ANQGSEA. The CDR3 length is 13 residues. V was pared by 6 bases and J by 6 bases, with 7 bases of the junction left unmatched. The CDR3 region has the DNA TGCAGCGTCGAGGTGGGGGGGGCCGGGGAGCTGTTTTTT. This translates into CSVEVGGAGELFF.

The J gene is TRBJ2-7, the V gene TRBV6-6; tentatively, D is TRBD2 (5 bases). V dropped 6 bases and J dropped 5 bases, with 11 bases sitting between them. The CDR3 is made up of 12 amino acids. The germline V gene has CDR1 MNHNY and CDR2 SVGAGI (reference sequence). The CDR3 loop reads CASSLGGNEQYF. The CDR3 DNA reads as TGTGCCAGCAGCCTAGGAGGCAACGAGCAGTACTTC.

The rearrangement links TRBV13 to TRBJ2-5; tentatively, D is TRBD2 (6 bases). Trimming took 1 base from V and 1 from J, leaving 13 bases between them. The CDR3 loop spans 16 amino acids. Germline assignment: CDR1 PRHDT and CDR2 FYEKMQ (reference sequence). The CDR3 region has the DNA TGTGCCAGCAGCTTAGTGGTTGGAGGGATCCAAGAGACCCAGTACTTC. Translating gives CASSLVVGGIQETQYF.

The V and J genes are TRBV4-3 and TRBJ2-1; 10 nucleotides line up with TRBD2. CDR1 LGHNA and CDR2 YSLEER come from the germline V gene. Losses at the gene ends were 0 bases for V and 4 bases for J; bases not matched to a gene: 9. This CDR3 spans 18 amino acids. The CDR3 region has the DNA TGCGCCAGCAGCCAAGACTTGACCGGGACTAGCGTATACAATGAGCAGTTCTTC. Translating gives CASSQDLTGTSVYNEQFF.

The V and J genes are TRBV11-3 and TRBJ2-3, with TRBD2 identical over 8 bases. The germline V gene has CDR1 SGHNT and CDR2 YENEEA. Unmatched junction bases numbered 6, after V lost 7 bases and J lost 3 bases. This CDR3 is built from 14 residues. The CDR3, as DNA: TGTGCCAGCACCGGAGCGGGGGAGACAGATACGCAGTATTTT. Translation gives CASTGAGETDTQYF.

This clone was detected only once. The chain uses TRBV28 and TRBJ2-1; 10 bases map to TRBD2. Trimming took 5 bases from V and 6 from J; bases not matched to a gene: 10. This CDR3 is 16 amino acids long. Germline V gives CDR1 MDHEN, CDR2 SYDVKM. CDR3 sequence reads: CASSPRFSGRLNEQFF. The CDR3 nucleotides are TGTGCCAGCAGTCCGCGTTTTAGCGGGAGGCTCAATGAGCAGTTCTTC.

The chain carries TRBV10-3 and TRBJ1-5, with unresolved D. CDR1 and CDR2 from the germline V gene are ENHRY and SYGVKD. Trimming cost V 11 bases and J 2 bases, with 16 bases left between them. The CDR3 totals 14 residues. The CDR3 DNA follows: TGTGCCGGGTCCCCCGGGTTAGGCAATCAGCCCCAGCATTTT. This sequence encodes CAGSPGLGNQPQHF.

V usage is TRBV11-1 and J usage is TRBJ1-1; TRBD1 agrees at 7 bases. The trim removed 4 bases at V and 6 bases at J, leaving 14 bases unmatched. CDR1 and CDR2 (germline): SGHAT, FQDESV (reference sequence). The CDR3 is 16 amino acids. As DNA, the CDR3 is TGTGCCAGCAGCTACTACAGGGGAAGGGCGTTCGCTGAAGCTTTCTTT. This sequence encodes CASSYYRGRAFAEAFF.

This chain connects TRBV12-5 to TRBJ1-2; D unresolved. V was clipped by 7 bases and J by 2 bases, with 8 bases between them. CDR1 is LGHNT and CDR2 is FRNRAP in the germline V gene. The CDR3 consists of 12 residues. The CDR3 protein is CASATSNYGYTF. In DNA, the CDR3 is TGTGCTAGTGCTACGTCCAACTATGGCTACACCTTC.

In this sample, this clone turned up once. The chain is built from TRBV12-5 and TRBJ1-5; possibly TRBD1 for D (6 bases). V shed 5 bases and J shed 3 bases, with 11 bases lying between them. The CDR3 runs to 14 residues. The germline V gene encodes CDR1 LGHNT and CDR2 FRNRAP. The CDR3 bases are TGTGCTAGTGGTCCTGGACAGTCCAATCAGCCCCAGCATTTT. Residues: CASGPGQSNQPQHF.

This CDR3 is CASSQASGGASEQFF. In nucleotides, the CDR3 is TGCGCCAGCAGCCAAGCAAGCGGGGGGGCTTCTGAGCAGTTCTTC. V usage is TRBV4-3 and J usage is TRBJ2-1, with TRBD2 matching over 10 bases. The CDR3 runs 15 residues. Germline CDR1 and CDR2: LGHNA and YSLEER. The J segment lost 9 bases and the V segment lost 1 base, leaving 6 bases of the junction unmatched.

The CDR3: CAISGDSFVGYTF. The CDR3 region has the DNA TGTGCCATCAGTGGGGACAGCTTCGTAGGCTACACCTTC. The chain carries TRBV10-3 and TRBJ1-2; 7 nucleotides agree with TRBD1. The CDR3 spans 13 residues. Trimming at V came to 4 bases and at J to 8 bases, leaving 7 bases not matched to a gene. Germline values: CDR1 ENHRY, CDR2 SYGVKD.

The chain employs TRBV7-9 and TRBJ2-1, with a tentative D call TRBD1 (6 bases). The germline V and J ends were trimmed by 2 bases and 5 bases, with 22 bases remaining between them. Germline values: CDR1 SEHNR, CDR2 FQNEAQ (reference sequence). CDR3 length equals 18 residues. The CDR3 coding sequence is TGTGCCAGCAGCTTATACGGACTTCGGACAGATTCGAACAATGAGCAGTTCTTC. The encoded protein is CASSLYGLRTDSNNEQFF. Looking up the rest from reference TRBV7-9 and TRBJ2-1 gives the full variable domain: DTGVSQNPRHKITKRGQNVTFRCDPISEHNRLYWYRQTLGQGPEFLTYFQNEAQLEKSRLLSDRFSAERPKGSFSTLEIQRTEQGDSAMYLCASSLYGLRTDSNNEQFFGPGTRLTVL.

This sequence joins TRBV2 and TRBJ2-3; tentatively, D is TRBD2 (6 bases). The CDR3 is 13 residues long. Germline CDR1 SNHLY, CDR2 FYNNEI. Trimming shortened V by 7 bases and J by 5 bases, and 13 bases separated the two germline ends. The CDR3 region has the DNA TGTGCCAGCAATTCTTGGGGGGAAGATACGCAGTATTTT. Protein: CASNSWGEDTQYF.

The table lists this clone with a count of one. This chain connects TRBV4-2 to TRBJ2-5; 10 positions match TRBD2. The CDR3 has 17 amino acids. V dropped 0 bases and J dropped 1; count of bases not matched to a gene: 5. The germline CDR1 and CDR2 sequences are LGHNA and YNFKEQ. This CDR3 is CASSQDGIAGGQETQYF. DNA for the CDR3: TGTGCCAGCAGCCAAGATGGAATAGCGGGAGGCCAAGAGACCCAGTACTTC.

The DNA of the CDR3 is TGTGCCAGCAGCCCCGTGGGAGGGCTTTCCTACGAGCAGTACTTC. Amino acid sequence: CASSPVGGLSYEQYF. This sequence joins TRBV5-6 and TRBJ2-7; TRBD2 matches at 7 bases. Looked up from germline, CDR1 is SGHDT and CDR2 is YYEEEE. V was clipped by 4 bases and J by 1 base; unmatched bases: 8. The CDR3 totals 15 residues.

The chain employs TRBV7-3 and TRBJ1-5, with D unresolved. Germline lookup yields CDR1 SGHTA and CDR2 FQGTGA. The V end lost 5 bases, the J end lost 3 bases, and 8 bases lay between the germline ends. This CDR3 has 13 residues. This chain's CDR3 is CASSAGNNQPQHF. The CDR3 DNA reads TGTGCCAGCAGCGCAGGAAACAATCAGCCCCAGCATTTT.

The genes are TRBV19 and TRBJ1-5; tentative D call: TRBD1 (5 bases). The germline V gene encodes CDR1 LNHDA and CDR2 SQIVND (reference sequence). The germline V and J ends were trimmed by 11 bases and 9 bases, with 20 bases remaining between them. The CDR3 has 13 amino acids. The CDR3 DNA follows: TGTGCCGTAGAGGGCGGGGCGCATGGGCCCCAGCATTTT. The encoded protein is CAVEGGAHGPQHF.

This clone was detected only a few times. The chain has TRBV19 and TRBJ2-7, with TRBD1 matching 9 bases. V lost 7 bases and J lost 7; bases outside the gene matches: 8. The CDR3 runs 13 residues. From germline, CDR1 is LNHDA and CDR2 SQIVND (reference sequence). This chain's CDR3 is CASTDRGEGEQYF. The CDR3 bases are TGTGCCAGTACGGACAGGGGCGAAGGGGAGCAGTACTTC.

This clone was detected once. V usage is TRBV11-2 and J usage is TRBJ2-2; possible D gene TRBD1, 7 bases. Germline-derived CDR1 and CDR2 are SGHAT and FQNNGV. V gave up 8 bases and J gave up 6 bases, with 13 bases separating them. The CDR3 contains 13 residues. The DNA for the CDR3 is TGTGCCAGCCGCGACAGGGAGGCCGGGGAGCTGTTTTTT. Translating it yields CASRDREAGELFF.

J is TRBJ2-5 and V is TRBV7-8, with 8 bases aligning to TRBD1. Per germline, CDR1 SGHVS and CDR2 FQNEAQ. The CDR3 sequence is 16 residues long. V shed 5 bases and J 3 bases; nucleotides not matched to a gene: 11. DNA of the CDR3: TGTGCCAGCAGCCCCACGGCAGGGGGCTTCAAAGAGACCCAGTACTTC. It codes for CASSPTAGGFKETQYF. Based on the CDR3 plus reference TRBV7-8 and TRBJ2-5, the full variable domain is GAGVSQSPRYKVAKRGQDVALRCDPISGHVSLFWYQQALGQGPEFLTYFQNEAQLDKSGLPSDRFFAERPEGSVSTLKIQRTQQEDSAVYLCASSPTAGGFKETQYFGPGTRLLVL.

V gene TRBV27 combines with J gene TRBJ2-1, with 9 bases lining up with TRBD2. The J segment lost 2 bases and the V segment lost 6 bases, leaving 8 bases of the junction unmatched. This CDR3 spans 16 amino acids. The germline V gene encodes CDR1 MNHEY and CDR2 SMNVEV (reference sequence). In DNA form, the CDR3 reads TGTGCCAGCAGACCCCTGCTAGCGGGGACCTACAATGAGCAGTTCTTC. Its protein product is CASRPLLAGTYNEQFF.

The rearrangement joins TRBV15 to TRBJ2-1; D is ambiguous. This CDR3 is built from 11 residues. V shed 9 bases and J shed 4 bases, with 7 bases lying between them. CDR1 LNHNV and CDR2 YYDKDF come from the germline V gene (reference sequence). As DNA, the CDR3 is TGTGCCACTCGCAGGTACAATGAGCAGTTCTTC. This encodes CATRRYNEQFF.

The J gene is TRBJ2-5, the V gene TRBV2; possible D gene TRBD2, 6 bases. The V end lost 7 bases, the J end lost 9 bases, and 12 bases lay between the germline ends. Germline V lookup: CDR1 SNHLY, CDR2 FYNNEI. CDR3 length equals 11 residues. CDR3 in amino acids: CASIAGRPQYF. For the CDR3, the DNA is TGTGCCAGCATTGCAGGGAGGCCCCAGTACTTC.